This T cell receptor (beta chain) derives from a study of cytomegalovirus exposure and HLA in healthy donors. The primer mix had 60 Vbeta and 13 Jbeta primers. Assay used: immunoSEQ multiplex PCR; TCRdb lists only in-frame clones, some missing. The sample comprises around 140,000 clones, 65% to 80% of which are singletons, and roughly 3.8% rests with the top ten. As regards this clone: Mismatch with germline at one junction end may stem from a read error.

Germline V lookup: CDR1 KGHSH, CDR2 LQKENI. This CDR3 has 15 amino acids. While unrecorded immune exposures were likely, the donors were nominally healthy when sampled. The sequenced material came from PBMCs. The gene calls are TRBV18 and TRBJ2-2, with TRBD1 matching 7 bases. The receptor was derived from a male donor in good health and CMV-seronegative. The CDR3 DNA sequence: TGTGTCAGCTCCCGGAACAGGGGAGACACCGGGGAGCTGTTTTTT. Its translation: CVSSRNRGDTGELFF.